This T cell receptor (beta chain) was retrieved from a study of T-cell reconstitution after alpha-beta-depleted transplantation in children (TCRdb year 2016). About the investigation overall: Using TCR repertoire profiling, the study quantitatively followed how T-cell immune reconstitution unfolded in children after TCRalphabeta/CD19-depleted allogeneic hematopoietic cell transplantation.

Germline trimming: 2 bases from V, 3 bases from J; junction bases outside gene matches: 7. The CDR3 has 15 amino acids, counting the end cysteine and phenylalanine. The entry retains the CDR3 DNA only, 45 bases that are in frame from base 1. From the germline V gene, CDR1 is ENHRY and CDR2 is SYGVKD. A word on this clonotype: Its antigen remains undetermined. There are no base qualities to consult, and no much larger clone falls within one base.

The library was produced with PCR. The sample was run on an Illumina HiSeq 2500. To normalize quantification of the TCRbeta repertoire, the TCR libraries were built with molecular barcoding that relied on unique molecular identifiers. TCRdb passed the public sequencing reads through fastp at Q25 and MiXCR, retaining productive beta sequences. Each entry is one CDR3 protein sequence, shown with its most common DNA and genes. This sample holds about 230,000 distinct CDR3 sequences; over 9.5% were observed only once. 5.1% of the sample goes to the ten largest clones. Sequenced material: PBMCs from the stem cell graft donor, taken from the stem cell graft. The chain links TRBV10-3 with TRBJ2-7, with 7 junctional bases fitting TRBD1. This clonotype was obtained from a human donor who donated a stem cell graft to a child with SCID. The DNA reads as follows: TGTGCCATCAGTGAGGCCGGGACAGCGAACTACGAGCAGTACTTC. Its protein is CAISEAGTANYEQYF.